The sequence of this T cell receptor (beta chain) was determined in a study of cytomegalovirus exposure and HLA in healthy donors. Findings of the study overall: The dataset shows that most TCR sequences were rare, while some public TCRs occurred in many donors.

With 60 Vbeta and 13 Jbeta primers, the PCR was carried out. Clones were sequenced by immunoSEQ multiplex PCR, and TCRdb holds only the in-frame ones, with some missing. The data contain hundreds of thousands of clones, approximately 78% of them singletons. Regarding this clone: Antigen: not known.

This CDR3 has 16 amino acids. V was trimmed by 2 bases and J by 2 bases, leaving 13 bases between them. CDR1 SGHTA and CDR2 FQGNSA come from the germline V gene. Sequenced: PBMCs. This receptor was obtained from a boy younger than 18 in good health and CMV-seronegative. This sequence joins TRBV7-2 and TRBJ1-3; possible D gene TRBD1, 6 bases. The CDR3 DNA reads TGTGCCAGCAGCTTAATCTGGGGACATGCTGGAAACACCATATATTTT. It translates to CASSLIWGHAGNTIYF.